This TCR beta chain was retrieved from a study of shared clonotypes between healthy human individuals (dated by TCRdb to 2019 to 2021). In the study overall: Two women and three men aged 18 to 49 years were included in the cohort. Different laboratories and diverse techniques were used to prepare libraries and sequence TCR repertoires, to increase sequencing depth and limit assay-specific biases. For each donor, three plates each were used for CD4 naive and CD4 memory, two plates were used for CD8 naive, and one plate was used for CD8 memory. Blood TCR repertoires of roughly five healthy adults were deeply sequenced to estimate repertoire size and the extent of clonotype sharing between individuals. Each donor's leukapheresis produced roughly between roughly 0.9 and 9 billion PBMCs. Overall results and qualifications from the work: Estimated clonotype richness was generally larger for naive than for memory subsets. The small number of donors limited the genetic and exposure-history diversity represented. Rarefaction of sorted-subset datasets indicated incomplete sequencing despite the large sequencing depth. Sharing across a handful of donors was observed for 4.5% to 6.5% of naive CD4, under 4% of naive CD8, 2% to 2.5% of memory CD4, and about 0.38% of memory CD8 clonotypes. Sampling was restricted to blood, and TCR repertoires in tissue are likely to differ from TCR repertoires in blood. Based on pairwise subsampling, the degree of clonotype sharing among donors was expected to be affected by sequencing depth. Compared with non-shared clonotypes, clonotypes shared by all four sorted-subset donors had higher generation probabilities.

For the CD8 naive samples, CD45RO-negative cells were positively selected for CCR7, yielding a CD45RA+CCR7+ population from which TemRA cells were excluded. Donors were healthy HIV-negative adults with no recently reported acute infections or vaccinations. Only Caucasian adults living in Nashville, Tennessee, USA were represented among the donors. Blood was obtained by leukapheresis, after which PBMCs were separated by Ficoll-Histopaque density gradient centrifugation and cryopreserved in liquid nitrogen vapor phase. Analytical flow cytometry was used to check the purity and quantity of each magnetically sorted T cell population. Each sorted fraction had its genomic DNA isolated and then quantified by UV absorbance on a Nanodrop 2000c. As to this clone: Its antigen target is currently unknown. No much larger clone exists at a distance of one base, and base qualities are not known.

The germline ends are 7 bases apart after V is trimmed by 3 bases and J by 1 base. The germline V gene (reference sequence) specifies MNHEY as CDR1 and SMNVEV as CDR2. Counted from cysteine to phenylalanine, this CDR3 has 14 amino acids. The only DNA kept is the CDR3, 42 bases in frame from the first base. Using the deep immunoSEQ assay, TCR CDR3 regions were amplified from genomic DNA by multiplex PCR. For each cell subset, the extracted genomic DNA was distributed evenly across all wells of several immunoSEQ 96-well plates, and each plate served as one replicate. Each replicate PCR for sorted subsets received approximately 220 ng genomic DNA, equal to about 29,000 T cell genomes. The purified libraries were quantified using a Qubit 3.0 fluorometer, sized with a Bioanalyzer 2100, and then quantified again using the KAPA Library Quantification kit. A separate single-read 150-cycle Illumina NextSeq 550 flow cell was used to sequence each immunoSEQ 96-well plate. On the study's bioinformatics: Because only junctional sequences without quality scores were contained in the immunoSEQ output, filtering matching that applied to full-length reads could not be performed. Sequences were annotated with PyIR, a Python wrapper for IgBLAST v1.9, and V/J genes and CDR3 were assigned using IMGT germline references. Reads with weak V/J assignments (E-value above 1e-6), missing CDR3, stop codons, out-of-frame junctions, or ambiguous translated residues were removed. V3J clonotypes were defined by identical inferred V gene, J gene, and CDR3 amino acid sequence. Percentage overlap between repertoires was computed as shared unique clonotypes divided by the size of the smaller repertoire. Three approaches were used to assess repertoire richness: RTK rarefaction, the Chao1 estimator, and Recon v2.1 estimates of unobserved clonotypes. Generation probabilities for all TCRbeta clonotypes obtained by the gDNA method from a handful of donors were computed using OLGA. TCRdb provides this immuneACCESS table in a form limited to in-frame rearrangements. Some clones are lacking; in checked studies, under half of them reflect an unresolved V gene, and why the rest are absent is not known. For V, J and clone size, that table is used; D and trimming come from the DNA. This sample is represented by approximately 740,000 clones; almost 95% of them were singletons. Approximately 25% of the sample comes from the top ten.

The V gene is TRBV27 and the J gene is TRBJ2-1, with the D gene not confidently named. This clonotype was sampled from a man under 40 in good health. Sequencing input: naive CD8+ T cells sorted from blood. The intended sense of this specimen's cell subset or site label: CD45RA+CCR7+. The sequence in DNA is TGTGCCAGCAGTTTCTCAGAGTCCTACAATGAGCAGTTCTTC. Protein translation: CASSFSESYNEQFF.